The clone carrying this T cell receptor beta chain has just a few counts. Its cognate antigen is unknown. The entry originates in a study of T cell repertoires in cytomegalovirus infection. Study summary: Used in the study were CMV epitopes, some recently identified and HLA-C-restricted, others well-studied and HLA-B-restricted. An indication of both CMV infection and matching HLA type came from public TCR beta signatures.

Overall study findings and caveats: What dominated the ex vivo response were HLA-C-restricted CMV-specific TCR beta clonotypes. Cumulative public TCR beta family frequency identified CMV carriers with the relevant HLA.

MiXCR was run by TCRdb on the reads, yielding one entry per CDR3 protein. This sample carries fewer than 1,000,000 distinct CDR3 sequences, around 31% of them seen once, and the ten largest clones take about 14%. The TCR originated in a human donor in good health (CMV status not recorded). Some clones in this sample may be carry-over from other donors' samples. The source material was cultured CD8+ T cells from PBMCs, sampled from culture after CMV antigen stimulation.

CDR3 DNA: TGCAGCGTAGATGGACTAGCGGGGGGCACCGGGGAGCTGTTTTTT. This translates into CSVDGLAGGTGELFF. The rearrangement links TRBV29-1 to TRBJ2-2; 14 bases line up with TRBD2. The junction had 4 bases not matched to a gene; V was cut back by 6 bases and J by 4 bases. Germline-derived CDR1 and CDR2 are SQVTM and ANQGSEA. The CDR3 contains 15 residues.